This is a list of T cell receptor beta chains from one sample in a study of T cell changes during pregnancy in multiple sclerosis. Profiled with immunoSEQ multiplex PCR; TCRdb holds only in-frame clones, not every one. This sample carries tens of thousands of clones, 90% to 95% of them seen once, and the ten largest clones take over 0.12%. This material consisted of CD4+ T cells from peripheral blood mononuclear cells, taken after pregnancy. The source is a female donor with multiple sclerosis, enrolled in a pregnancy study. Each CDR3 is given with its conserved first and last residue. The D gene is left open where the match is weak. The size entry is marked missing in some rows and otherwise reads once, few, many or a size class.

TRBV28	NA	NA	TRBJ1-1	TGTGCCAGCAGTCCTGAACAGGGCCTCATGAACACTGAAGCTTTCTTT	CASSPEQGLMNTEAFF
TRBV30	once	TRBD2	TRBJ2-7	TGTGCCTGGAGTGTACTGACTAGCGGGCTTGCCGAGCAGTACTTC	CAWSVLTSGLAEQYF
TRBV25-1	NA	NA	TRBJ2-1	TGTGCCAGCTCTAGGAACAATGAGCAGTTCTTC	CASSRNNEQFF
TRBV7-2	NA	NA	TRBJ1-1	TGTGCCAGCAGCTTAGCCAGGGTGGGGCAGATGGCTGAAGCTTTCTTT	CASSLARVGQMAEAFF
TRBV5-6	NA	TRBD1	TRBJ1-1	TGTGCCAGCAGCATTACAGGGGTCACTGAAGCTTTCTTT	CASSITGVTEAFF
TRBV11-3	NA	TRBD2	TRBJ2-1	TGTGCCAGCAGCTTAAGCGGGACCCGGGGGAATGAGCAGTTCTTC	CASSLSGTRGNEQFF
TRBV5-1	NA	NA	TRBJ2-1	TGCGCCAGCAGCCCGCCTATGGTACGCGGCAATGAGCAGTTCTTC	CASSPPMVRGNEQFF
TRBV28	NA	TRBD2	TRBJ2-3	TGTGCCAGCAGCGCTCAAGCGGGAGTCCCGGATACGCAGTATTTT	CASSAQAGVPDTQYF
TRBV29-1	NA	TRBD1	TRBJ2-5	TGCAGCGTTGGAAGGGGGCGCTTAGAGACCCAGTACTTC	CSVGRGRLETQYF
TRBV27	NA	NA	TRBJ1-4	TGTGCCAGCAGTTTAAAGCGACTGCTTGGGAATGAAAAACTGTTTTTT	CASSLKRLLGNEKLFF
TRBV6-5	once	TRBD2	TRBJ2-1	TGTGCCAGCGGGACTAGCGGGAGGGCCTACAATGAGCAGTTCTTC	CASGTSGRAYNEQFF
TRBV30	NA	TRBD1	TRBJ2-5	TGTGCCTGGAGTAGGTCAATTTTGGACAGGAAAAACCAAGAGACCCAGTACTTC	CAWSRSILDRKNQETQYF
TRBV11-2	NA	NA	TRBJ1-1	TGTGCCAGCAGCTTAAGTTCAGGGACTGAAGCTTTCTTT	CASSLSSGTEAFF
TRBV18	NA	NA	TRBJ2-1	TGTGCCAGCTCACCGCTAGACTCCTACAATGAGCAGTTCTTC	CASSPLDSYNEQFF
TRBV5-1	NA	TRBD2	TRBJ2-2	TGCGCCAGCAGCTTTCCTACCGGGACTAGCGGGAACACCGGGGAGCTGTTTTTT	CASSFPTGTSGNTGELFF
TRBV18	NA	TRBD2	TRBJ2-7	TGTGCCAGCTCACTCACTAGCGAGTCCTACGAGCAGTACTTC	CASSLTSESYEQYF
TRBV14	NA	NA	TRBJ2-3	TGTGCCAGCAGCCAAGGGGGCCCAGCGAGACAAAGCTGGTCAGATACGCAGTATTTT	CASSQGGPARQSWSDTQYF
TRBV11-1	NA	NA	TRBJ2-7	TGTGCCAGCAGCCCCGTCCAGGGAGGTCCCTACGAGCAGTACTTC	CASSPVQGGPYEQYF
TRBV18	NA	TRBD1	TRBJ2-1	TGTGCCAGTTCCCTTACCGGACAGGGCTGGGATGAGCAGTTCTTC	CASSLTGQGWDEQFF
TRBV5-4	NA	TRBD1	TRBJ1-1	TGTGCCAGCAGCTGGGACAGGGGTGAAGCTTTCTTT	CASSWDRGEAFF
TRBV6-5	NA	NA	TRBJ2-6	TGTGCCAGCAGTTTCAGGTCTGGGGCCAACGTCCTGACTTTC	CASSFRSGANVLTF
TRBV14	NA	TRBD1	TRBJ2-1	TGTGCCAGCAGCCCCAGTGCGGGACAGGACTACAATGAGCAGTTCTTC	CASSPSAGQDYNEQFF
TRBV6-6	NA	NA	TRBJ2-7	TGTGCCAGCAGCCCCGGGGAGCGACAAGCCTACGAGCAGTACTTC	CASSPGERQAYEQYF
TRBV25-1	NA	NA	TRBJ1-5	TGTGCCAGCAGAGGAGCAGGGGAGGGCCAGCCCCAGCATTTT	CASRGAGEGQPQHF
TRBV6-6	NA	TRBD2	TRBJ2-3	TGTGCCAGCAGTTGGGGACTAGCGGACACAGATACGCAGTATTTT	CASSWGLADTDTQYF
TRBV5-1	once	TRBD1	TRBJ1-2	TGCGCCAGCAGCTCCCGGACAGGGGGCAGCTATGGCTACACCTTC	CASSSRTGGSYGYTF
TRBV5-6	NA	NA	TRBJ2-7	TGTGCCAGCAGCTTGCCGTTTGACAGCGCCTACGAGCAGTACTTC	CASSLPFDSAYEQYF
TRBV10-3	NA	NA	TRBJ2-7	TGTGCCATTTCCGGGACTGACTACGAGCAGTACTTC	CAISGTDYEQYF
TRBV2	NA	NA	TRBJ1-1	TGTGCCAGCATTCGGGATCGAGGGAACACTGAAGCTTTCTTT	CASIRDRGNTEAFF
TRBV6-5	NA	NA	TRBJ2-3	TGTGCCAGCAGACTAGTCCTTGCGGGAGATACGCAGTATTTT	CASRLVLAGDTQYF
TRBV7-8	NA	NA	TRBJ1-5	TGTGCCAGCAGCTTCACAGGGATCCCCCAGCATTTT	CASSFTGIPQHF
TRBV5-1	NA	NA	TRBJ2-5	TGCGCCAGCAGCGAGACTAGTCTGGAGACCCAGTACTTC	CASSETSLETQYF
TRBV6-5	NA	NA	TRBJ1-3	TGTGCCAGCAGTTACTCGGGGGGGCTAGCTGGAAACACCATATATTTT	CASSYSGGLAGNTIYF
TRBV2	NA	TRBD2	TRBJ2-1	TGTGCCAGTAGCGGGTCTCGGACCTACAATGAGCAGTTCTTC	CASSGSRTYNEQFF
TRBV6-5	NA	NA	TRBJ1-1	TGTGCCAGCGCCAAGGTGGGAAGGGAGGGGGCTTTCTTT	CASAKVGREGAFF
TRBV7-2	once	TRBD1	TRBJ2-3	TGTGCCAGCAGCTTAGAGGGACAGGGGCAAACAGATACGCAGTATTTT	CASSLEGQGQTDTQYF
TRBV6-1	NA	NA	TRBJ1-1	TGTGCCAGCAGTGACAGGATGAACACTGAAGCTTTCTTT	CASSDRMNTEAFF